These T cell receptor beta chains were read from a single sample in a study of regulatory T cells in long-lasting Graves disease. Each CDR3 protein gets one entry after TCRdb re-called the multiplex PCR reads with MiXCR. The sample has approximately 350,000 distinct CDR3 sequences, 20% to 25% seen once. The source material was peripheral blood mononuclear cells (PBMCs), sampled when the disease was refractory, from a patient treated with antithyroid drugs. Receptors originate from a woman aged 35 to 49 with Graves disease. Each CDR3 is given with its conserved first and last residue. A D gene is named only where the DNA matches it firmly. Not all rows give a size; the values are once, few, many and, for expanded clones, a class.

d_call,v_call,j_call,clone_size,cdr3_aa,cdr3_nt
NA,TRBV10-1,TRBJ1-5,few,CASSETSGQPQHF,TGCGCCAGCAGTGAGACTTCCGGGCAGCCCCAGCATTTT
TRBD1,TRBV5-1,TRBJ1-1,NA,CASSHGTGKRNTEAFF,TGCGCCAGCAGTCACGGGACAGGGAAGAGGAACACTGAAGCTTTCTTT
NA,TRBV18,TRBJ2-4,NA,CASSHGIEAGRNIQYF,TGTGCCAGCTCTCATGGCATAGAGGCAGGGAGAAACATTCAGTACTTC
TRBD2,TRBV28,TRBJ2-7,many,CASSTSGSSYEQYF,TGTGCCAGCAGTACTAGCGGGAGTAGTTACGAGCAGTACTTC
NA,TRBV7-9,TRBJ1-2,NA,CASSLEGFGGYTF,TGTGCCAGCAGCTTAGAGGGCTTCGGTGGCTACACCTTC
TRBD1,TRBV15,TRBJ1-1,NA,CATSSLTGGSRNTEAFF,TGTGCCACCAGCAGTCTCACAGGGGGCTCAAGGAACACTGAAGCTTTCTTT
TRBD1,TRBV28,TRBJ1-4,NA,CASRGQGAGNEKLFF,TGTGCCAGCAGGGGACAGGGGGCCGGAAATGAAAAACTGTTTTTT
NA,TRBV19,TRBJ2-5,NA,CASSIGLEETQYF,TGTGCCAGTAGTATCGGTCTGGAAGAGACCCAGTACTTC
NA,TRBV6-1,TRBJ2-7,many,CASSQFAGLNEQYF,TGTGCCAGCAGTCAATTTGCGGGACTCAACGAGCAGTACTTC
NA,TRBV6-2/TRBV6-3,TRBJ2-7,NA,CASSRNLGSIPEQYF,TGTGCCAGCAGCAGGAACCTCGGGAGTATTCCCGAGCAGTACTTC
NA,TRBV20-1,TRBJ2-3,many,CSAPPSSGFADTQYF,TGCAGTGCCCCCCCCTCGTCGGGTTTCGCAGATACGCAGTATTTT
NA,TRBV28,TRBJ2-7,many,CASTGPTYEQYF,TGTGCCAGCACAGGGCCGACCTACGAGCAGTACTTC
NA,TRBV12-3/TRBV12-4,TRBJ2-7,many,CASSSPGTYTYEQYF,TGTGCCAGCAGTTCACCCGGGACTTATACCTACGAGCAGTACTTC
NA,TRBV7-3,TRBJ2-5,NA,CASSRTVLETQYF,TGTGCCAGCAGCCGGACAGTCCTGGAGACCCAGTACTTC
NA,TRBV20-1,TRBJ2-5,few,CSAARGSQETQYF,TGCAGTGCAGCCCGGGGAAGCCAAGAGACCCAGTACTTC
TRBD2,TRBV11-1,TRBJ2-7,many,CASSYQQGAGYEQYF,TGTGCCAGCAGCTACCAGCAGGGAGCGGGGTACGAGCAGTACTTC
TRBD1,TRBV28,TRBJ1-5,many,CASSNMTGFHQPQHF,TGTGCCAGCAGCAATATGACAGGGTTTCATCAGCCCCAGCATTTT
NA,TRBV5-6,TRBJ2-7,few,CASSFYSRRYEQYF,TGTGCCAGCAGCTTTTACAGCCGCCGCTACGAGCAGTACTTC
NA,TRBV19,TRBJ1-2,many,CASSIEDGRYGYTF,TGTGCCAGTAGTATAGAGGACGGCCGGTACGGCTACACCTTC
NA,TRBV28,TRBJ1-2,many,CASSWAGRGYTF,TGTGCCAGCAGTTGGGCAGGGAGAGGCTACACCTTC
TRBD2,TRBV11-3,TRBJ2-2,few,CASASGGDTGELFF,TGTGCCAGCGCATCGGGAGGGGACACCGGGGAGCTGTTTTTT
TRBD2,TRBV12-3/TRBV12-4,TRBJ2-7,many,CASSLAGGGEQYF,TGTGCCAGCAGTTTAGCGGGGGGAGGGGAGCAGTACTTC
NA,TRBV20-1,TRBJ2-1,NA,CSARVLGRSYNEQFF,TGCAGTGCTAGAGTCTTAGGGAGGTCCTACAATGAGCAGTTCTTC